Below are 29 T cell receptor beta chains sequenced from a single sample in a study of blood T cell repertoires in COVID-19. TCRdb's copy holds only in-frame clones and misses some; the assay was immunoSEQ multiplex PCR. The top ten clones hold 25% to 30% of a sample with over 150,000 clones, about four fifths of them seen once. The sample taken for sequencing was peripheral blood. The receptors were gathered from a woman aged 55 to 70 with acute or convalescent COVID-19.

V gene TRBV3-1 (or the pseudogene TRBV3-2) combines with J gene TRBJ2-6; possibly TRBD1 for D (5 bases). The germline CDR1 and CDR2 sequences are LGHDT and YNNKEL (reference sequence). The CDR3 is 12 amino acids. The germline V and J ends were trimmed by 5 bases and 13 bases, with 12 bases remaining between them. The CDR3 protein is CASSDSALVLTF. The CDR3 coding sequence is TGTGCCAGCAGCGACAGCGCTTTGGTCCTGACTTTC.

The rearrangement joins TRBV18 to TRBJ1-1; weak D call: TRBD1 (6 bases). The CDR3 length is 15 residues. The V gene's germline CDR1 is KGHSH and CDR2 LQKENI. Trimming cost V 0 bases and J 5 bases, with 13 bases left between them. The CDR3 spells CASSPPLTGGTEAFF. In nucleotides, the CDR3 is TGTGCCAGCTCACCACCCCTGACAGGTGGAACTGAAGCTTTCTTT.

V is TRBV6-5 and J is TRBJ1-3, with 7 bases matching TRBD1. The CDR3 totals 13 residues. The V gene end was trimmed by 6 bases and the J gene end by 3 bases; junction bases not matched to a gene: 2. CDR1 is MNHEY and CDR2 is SVGAGI in the germline V gene. For the CDR3, the DNA is TGTGCCAGCAGCACAGGGGTTGGAAACACCATATATTTT. It encodes CASSTGVGNTIYF.

The V and J genes are TRBV3-1 (or the pseudogene TRBV3-2) and TRBJ2-1, with 10 bases matching TRBD2. The J segment lost 4 bases and the V segment lost 4 bases, leaving 7 bases of the junction unmatched. CDR1 LGHDT and CDR2 YNNKEL come from the germline V gene (reference sequence). This CDR3 contains 16 residues. In DNA form, the CDR3 reads TGTGCCAGCAGCCCCCGCCTAGCGGGGGCTTACAATGAGCAGTTCTTC. Its translation is CASSPRLAGAYNEQFF.

The count of this clone is one. V usage is TRBV3-1 (or the pseudogene TRBV3-2) and J usage is TRBJ2-5; 7 bases line up with TRBD2. The ends lost 7 bases at V and 0 bases at J; junction bases unmatched: 8. The CDR3 loop spans 15 amino acids. The V gene's germline CDR1 is LGHDT and CDR2 YNNKEL (reference sequence). For the CDR3, the DNA is TGTGCCAGCAACCCCGGGGGGAAGTACCAAGAGACCCAGTACTTC. Translating it yields CASNPGGKYQETQYF.

This chain joins TRBV7-9 and TRBJ2-1; 7 bases are shared with TRBD1. From germline, CDR1 is SEHNR and CDR2 FQNEAQ (reference sequence). The trim removed 3 bases at V and 4 bases at J, leaving 3 bases unmatched. The CDR3 spans 14 residues. DNA for the CDR3: TGTGCCAGCAGCTTCGGGACAGAGTACAATGAGCAGTTCTTC. It specifies CASSFGTEYNEQFF.

This clone was seen just once. The V and J genes are TRBV2 and TRBJ1-1, with D tentatively TRBD1 (6 bases). The CDR3 consists of 14 residues. V dropped 6 bases and J dropped 2 bases, with 13 bases sitting between them. Germline CDR1 is SNHLY and CDR2 is FYNNEI. The CDR3 nucleotides are TGTGCCAGCAGAGCGGACAGACTAAACACTGAAGCTTTCTTT. Translation gives CASRADRLNTEAFF.

The chain employs TRBV19 and TRBJ1-4; D is possibly TRBD1 (6 bases). CDR3 length equals 14 residues. Germline loops: CDR1 LNHDA, CDR2 SQIVND (reference sequence). V lost 6 bases and J lost 8, with 16 bases in between. The CDR3 nucleotides read TGTGCCAGTAGGAGTAGAGGACAGAAGGAAAAACTGTTTTTT. Protein sequence: CASRSRGQKEKLFF.

The chain links TRBV29-1 to TRBJ1-4; 8 positions agree with TRBD1. The CDR3 is 13 residues long. Germline trimming cut 4 bases from V and 9 bases from J; bases unmatched to any gene: 7. CDR1 and CDR2 from the germline V gene are SQVTM and ANQGSEA. CDR3 amino acids: CSVVQGAQQKLFF. CDR3 bases: TGCAGCGTTGTGCAGGGGGCGCAACAAAAACTGTTTTTT. The variable domain in full, completed from reference TRBV29-1 and TRBJ1-4, reads SAVISQKPSRDICQRGTSLTIQCQVDSQVTMMFWYRQQPGQSLTLIATANQGSEATYESGFVIDKFPISRPNLTFSTLTVSNMSPEDSSIYLCSVVQGAQQKLFFGSGTQLSVL.

V is TRBV4-1 and J is TRBJ1-1; D uncertain. The CDR3 spans 14 residues. Trimming took off 0 bases at V and 1 base at J, with 6 bases between the two ends. Germline values: CDR1 MGHRA, CDR2 YSYEKL. CDR3 sequence reads: CASSQEPGNTEAFF. The CDR3 DNA sequence: TGCGCCAGCAGCCAAGAACCGGGGAACACTGAAGCTTTCTTT.

The chain employs TRBV6-5 and TRBJ1-1; TRBD1 matches at 7 bases. Germline V gene data show CDR1 as MNHEY and CDR2 as SVGAGI. Trimming at V came to 6 bases and at J to 7 bases, leaving 8 bases not matched to a gene. The CDR3 covers 13 residues. The CDR3 reads CASSRQGLSEAFF. The CDR3 DNA sequence: TGTGCCAGCAGCCGACAGGGATTGAGTGAAGCTTTCTTT.

The chain is built from TRBV7-9 and TRBJ1-6, with unresolved D. Trimming removed 1 base at V and 0 bases at J, with 4 bases between. The germline gives CDR1 SEHNR, CDR2 FQNEAQ (reference sequence). The CDR3 extends over 15 amino acids. CDR3 nucleotide sequence: TGTGCCAGCAGCTTAGACAGCTCCTATAATTCACCCCTCCACTTT. This translates into CASSLDSSYNSPLHF.

The V and J genes are TRBV30 and TRBJ2-1, with D perhaps TRBD2 (6 bases). The CDR3 covers 13 residues. Looked up from germline, CDR1 is GTSNPN and CDR2 is SVGIG (reference sequence). V shed 4 bases and J shed 6 bases, with 13 bases lying between them. CDR3 sequence reads: CAWKTGTSNEQFF. CDR3 DNA sequence: TGTGCCTGGAAGACCGGGACTTCCAATGAGCAGTTCTTC.

The V call is TRBV6-6, the J call TRBJ1-6; D gene uncertain. Germline V lookup: CDR1 MNHNY, CDR2 SVGAGI (reference sequence). Trimming took off 7 bases at V and 0 bases at J, with 13 bases between the two ends. The CDR3 runs 16 residues. CDR3 region: CASIRERSSYNSPLHF. Here the CDR3 DNA reads TGTGCCAGCATCCGGGAAAGGAGCTCCTATAATTCACCCCTCCACTTT.

The rearrangement uses TRBV5-1 and TRBJ1-1, with a weak D call TRBD1 (5 bases). The CDR3 consists of 15 residues. V lost 0 bases, J lost 2 bases, and 11 bases lay in between. Germline V gene lookup returns CDR1 SGHRS and CDR2 YFSETQ. Here the CDR3 reads CASSLDPGFNTEAFF. DNA for the CDR3: TGCGCCAGCAGCTTGGACCCAGGGTTTAACACTGAAGCTTTCTTT. The full variable domain, with the rest looked up from reference TRBV5-1 and TRBJ1-1, is KAGVTQTPRYLIKTRGQQVTLSCSPISGHRSVSWYQQTPGQGLQFLFEYFSETQRNKGNFPGRFSGRQFSNSRSEMNVSTLELGDSALYLCASSLDPGFNTEAFFGQGTRLTVV.

The genes are TRBV12-5 and TRBJ1-5; the match to TRBD1 covers 9 bases. The J segment lost 7 bases and the V segment lost 6 bases, leaving 4 bases of the junction unmatched. Germline V lookup: CDR1 LGHNT, CDR2 FRNRAP. The CDR3 runs to 13 residues. The CDR3 DNA is TGTGCTAGTGGGGGACAGGGTCTGCAGCCCCAGCATTTT. Translated, it gives CASGGQGLQPQHF. Full variable domain (remainder filled in from reference TRBV12-5 and TRBJ1-5): DARVTQTPRHKVTEMGQEVTMRCQPILGHNTVFWYRQTMMQGLELLAYFRNRAPLDDSGMPKDRFSAEMPDATLATLKIQPSEPRDSAVYFCASGGQGLQPQHFGDGTRLSIL.

The rearrangement uses TRBV27 and TRBJ1-2; 11 bases are a match to TRBD1. The CDR3 length is 17 residues. The germline gives CDR1 MNHEY, CDR2 SMNVEV (reference sequence). V was clipped by 1 base and J by 4 bases; unmatched bases: 8. The CDR3 reads CASSLFRGQGALYGYTF. The CDR3 DNA follows: TGTGCCAGCAGTTTATTTAGAGGACAGGGGGCTCTCTATGGCTACACCTTC.

The chain uses TRBV19 and TRBJ2-1; D is undetermined. Germline lookup yields CDR1 LNHDA and CDR2 SQIVND (reference sequence). V was trimmed by 6 bases and J by 8 bases, leaving 17 bases between them. The CDR3 runs 14 residues. The CDR3 is CASRLGGRSDEQFF. The CDR3 bases are TGTGCCAGTAGGCTAGGTGGAAGATCGGATGAGCAGTTCTTC.

This clone was recorded once. This chain joins TRBV10-1 and TRBJ2-3; a possible D gene is TRBD1 (5 bases). Germline V CDR1 and CDR2: WNHNN, SYGVQD (reference sequence). The CDR3 is 13 residues long. The V gene lost 6 bases and the J gene lost 5 bases, with 12 bases spanning the gap. The CDR3 sequence is CASRGQGGDTQYF. The CDR3 nucleotides are TGCGCCAGCAGAGGGCAGGGCGGAGATACGCAGTATTTT.

Here the CDR3 DNA reads TGCGCCAGCAGACGGACATCTCAAGAGACCCAGTACTTC. The encoded protein is CASRRTSQETQYF. The chain uses TRBV5-1 and TRBJ2-5; possibly TRBD1 for D (5 bases). The germline V gene encodes CDR1 SGHRS and CDR2 YFSETQ. The CDR3 is 13 residues long. V was clipped by 5 bases and J by 2 bases, with 10 bases between them.

The V call is TRBV7-9, the J call TRBJ1-6; the D is unclear. Per germline, CDR1 SEHNR and CDR2 FQNEAQ (reference sequence). This CDR3 has 13 residues. Trimming took 4 bases from V and 14 from J, leaving 15 bases between them. The chain's CDR3 is CASSSITYGALHF. The CDR3 DNA is TGTGCCAGCAGCTCCATCACTTACGGGGCCCTCCACTTT.

V gene TRBV1 combines with J gene TRBJ1-1. TRBV1 is listed as a pseudogene. This CDR3 has 14 residues. CDR3 in DNA: TGCACCACCAGGGGAGGGGATCTCTGCACTGAAGCTTTCTTT. This translates into CTTRGGDLCTEAFF.

The rearrangement uses TRBV2 and TRBJ1-1; TRBD1 matches at 7 bases. Per the germline V gene, CDR1 is SNHLY and CDR2 is FYNNEI. Trimming took 10 bases from V and 7 from J; bases not matched to a gene: 6. The CDR3 is 11 amino acids. The CDR3 DNA sequence: TGTGCCATCACAGGGGCCAGTGAAGCTTTCTTT. It codes for CAITGASEAFF.

This chain connects TRBV3-1 (or the pseudogene TRBV3-2) to TRBJ1-2, with 10 bases that match TRBD1. Germline CDR1 LGHDT, CDR2 YNNKEL (reference sequence). V lost 1 base to trimming and J lost 3 bases; unmatched junction nucleotides: 8. CDR3 size: 17 residues. The CDR3 sequence is CASSQGDWTGGHYGYTF. The CDR3 nucleotides read TGTGCCAGCAGCCAAGGGGATTGGACAGGGGGTCACTATGGCTACACCTTC.

The chain has TRBV10-3 and TRBJ2-5; D gene unclear. The CDR3 consists of 12 residues. Germline lookup yields CDR1 ENHRY and CDR2 SYGVKD. V gave up 3 bases and J gave up 4 bases, with 6 bases separating them. The DNA of the CDR3 is TGTGCCATCAGTGATAGGAGAGAGACCCAGTACTTC. Its protein is CAISDRRETQYF.

This clone appeared a single time. This chain connects TRBV20-1 to TRBJ1-5; D not certain. CDR1 and CDR2 from the germline V gene are DFQATT and SNEGSKA (reference sequence). V was trimmed by 3 bases and J by 4 bases, leaving 10 bases between them. The CDR3 is made up of 13 amino acids. The CDR3 sequence is CSASKAGNQPQHF. The CDR3 nucleotides read TGCAGTGCTAGTAAGGCGGGGAATCAGCCCCAGCATTTT.

The rearrangement joins TRBV11-2 to TRBJ2-2; TRBD1 aligns across 9 bases. Germline assignment: CDR1 SGHAT and CDR2 FQNNGV. This CDR3 has 18 residues. V trimming: 2 bases; J trimming: 1 base; junction bases outside the gene matches: 8. The CDR3 spells CASSLSIYRGLNTGELFF. The CDR3 coding sequence is TGTGCCAGCAGCTTATCCATTTACAGGGGGCTGAACACCGGGGAGCTGTTTTTT.

The rearrangement uses TRBV3-1 (or the pseudogene TRBV3-2) and TRBJ1-6; D possibly corresponds to TRBD1 (6 bases). The V end lost 2 bases, the J end lost 8 bases, and 10 bases lay between the germline ends. The CDR3 contains 14 residues. Germline CDR1 is LGHDT and CDR2 is YNNKEL (reference sequence). The CDR3 DNA follows: TGTGCCAGCAGCCAAAGGGGGAGAGATTCACCCCTCCACTTT. Translated: CASSQRGRDSPLHF.

V and J are TRBV25-1 and TRBJ2-5, with a tentative D call TRBD2 (5 bases). The germline gives CDR1 MGHDK, CDR2 SYGVNS. The CDR3 has 14 residues. Between the trimmed V and J ends, which lost 1 base and 9 bases, there was a span of 15 bases. Here the CDR3 reads CASSELASQRAQYF. The CDR3 nucleotides read TGTGCCAGCAGTGAATTAGCCTCACAGAGGGCCCAGTACTTC.